The present entry profiles one TCR beta chain with its context. Its target antigen remains unknown. Base qualities are missing; no much larger clone stands one base away. This record comes from a study of cytomegalovirus exposure and HLA in healthy donors (dated by TCRdb to the late 2010s). For the wider study: An earlier analysis of approximately 590 of the donors reported more than 250 Gb of sequence data and around 110 million unique TCR beta sequences from some 180 million T cells. Approximately 310 gigabases of sequencing data and tens of millions of unique TCR sequences were included in an early release covering several hundred HLA-typed donors. Of the 300 to 500 genotyped donors, less than 85% were placed in the genetic ancestry cluster associated with self-reported Caucasian donors. The aim of the study was to test whether cataloging public T cell receptors could identify signatures of past pathogen exposure. Using immunosequencing, the study profiled T cell repertoires from about 620 subjects and related those repertoires to cytomegalovirus serostatus. Along with the roughly 610-subject first cohort, a separate validation cohort of over a hundred different subjects was used. High-throughput TCR immunosequencing, statistical association of individual TCRs with disease status, and machine learning were combined to predict cytomegalovirus infection status. To study patterns of TCR occurrence, a later analysis re-analyzed previously published TCR beta repertoires from several hundred donors and added high-resolution HLA genotyping. Rather than using new phenotypic data, the later analysis identified candidate immune exposures from TCR beta sequences and from how often those sequences occurred across donors. An earlier analysis of some 500 of the donors used high-throughput TCR beta sequencing to judge whether each TCR beta V gene segment behaved as functional or pseudogenic. Donor age, sex, ethnicity and CMV serostatus were collected together with the repertoire data. In a later genetic analysis, genome-wide SNP genotypes for about 65% of the roughly 670 donors were used, and that subset was treated as a discovery cohort. Every repertoire in the discovery cohort had been generated on one and the same sequencing platform. Both class I and class II loci were covered by HLA typing, at four-digit resolution. The number of donors typed differed by locus, with 629-630 for A, B, C, DRB1 and DQB1, roughly 520 for DQA1, 600 to 610 for DPA1, and some 470 for DPB1. About 5 DR-DQ haplotypes were handled as single units for association and clustering, since linkage in the cohort was strong. Across roughly 420 genotyped donors of the cohort, an average of about 200,000 unique TCR beta nucleotide sequences per donor were sequenced, and roughly 20% of those sequences were non-productive. General conclusions and limits of the study: A later analysis found that most CMV-associated TCR beta chains appeared HLA-restricted, with HLA associations seemingly driven largely by CMV exposure. Broadly in line with IMGT annotations, most TCR beta V segments showed up in productive rearrangements about 90% or about 30% of the time in an earlier analysis of some 590 of the donors. The study listed around 160 TCR beta chains as associated with cytomegalovirus. The authors suggested that the approach could potentially be generalized to other disease states and immunological phenotypes. An association between a missense DCLRE1C variant and V-gene and J-gene trimming of TCR beta chains was found in a later genetic analysis and replicated in an independent cohort. Three of the identified cytomegalovirus-associated TCR beta chains were confirmed in vitro to be specific for cytomegalovirus antigens. Correlated functional status among segregating V segments might reflect linkage disequilibrium, but an unknown experimental factor could not be ruled out. The 87-base-pair reads could not distinguish some IMGT-functional V segments, including TRBV6-2 and TRBV6-3, so those segments were excluded. For the cohort, immune exposure information was limited to CMV serostatus. The presence/absence analyses assumed that sequencing depth was roughly uniform across donors, and that assumption may not be true. Specific HLA alleles were associated with 15,000 to 20,000 TCR beta sequences at a false discovery rate of 0.05 in a later analysis. A group of highly shared sequence variants was considered likely to be a technical artifact of the sequencing pipeline. A later analysis found that TCR association rates varied across HLA loci, with DRB1 alleles showing the most associated TCRs and HLA-C alleles the fewest. Because counts were too low, seventeen rarely observed V segments, including chromosome 9 orphons, were left out of the earlier analysis of approximately 580 of the donors. In a later genetic analysis, fewer N-insertions in productive TCRs were reported among donors in an Asian-associated ancestry cluster than the roughly 640-donor mean. A further reported finding was that TCR beta sequences accurately predicted the HLA-A and HLA-B alleles for most subjects in the first cohort. In both the original and validation cohorts, the classifier was reported to diagnose cytomegalovirus status with high specificity and sensitivity. Because HLA typing was missing for some donors at each locus, association tests included only the typed subset. When HLA alleles, especially DR and DQ, strongly co-occurred, attributing TCR associations to individual alleles was difficult. In a later analysis, HLA-associated TCR beta chains showed more clonal expansion and lower generation probabilities than non-associated chains that were equally common. Only TCR beta chains were sequenced in this cohort, and the absence of alpha or paired-chain data limited detectable features. Across donors, most TCR sequences were observed very rarely, whereas some public TCRs were present in many individuals. A later analysis reported that several top co-occurrence clusters appeared linked to parvovirus B19, influenza, CMV and Epstein-Barr virus.

In total, 630 or so healthy bone marrow donors made up the cohort. At the time of sampling, every cohort member was nominally healthy, though immune exposures that went unrecorded were likely present. The donor was CMV seropositive and was included in the group of almost 300 seropositive cohort members. Each donor provided a peripheral blood sample, and peripheral blood mononuclear cells were used for TCR beta sequencing. The Qiagen DNeasy Blood Extraction Kit was used to extract genomic DNA from the blood cell samples. Library construction relied on the immunoSEQ multiplex PCR assay. The multiplex PCR relied on a mix of 60 forward primers for TCR Vbeta segments and 13 reverse primers for TCR Jbeta segments. A multiplex PCR assay on genomic DNA amplified the CDR3 region of rearranged TCR beta genes. Amplified TCR beta libraries were sequenced as 87-base-pair reads on the Illumina HiSeq System. Under the source paper's analysis protocol: A later analysis counted some 80 million unique TCR beta chains across the 700 or so repertoires, and 9 million to 14 million of these chains were shared by at least two donors. Raw reads were error-corrected and collapsed into unique sequences by a nearest-neighbor algorithm in which closely related sequences were merged to remove PCR and sequencing errors. CDR3 sequences were aligned to IMGT reference sequences to assign V, D and J gene segments. For a sequence to be retained, a match of at least six nucleotides was required to both a V gene segment and a J gene segment. A rearrangement was called productive if the CDR3 had no stop codons and remained in frame with V and J, and every other rearrangement was called non-productive. Following IMGT convention, CDR3 was defined as the stretch from the second conserved V-encoded cysteine up to the conserved J-encoded phenylalanine. Sequences without an unambiguous match to a single V gene segment were excluded from the earlier analysis of several hundred of the donors. An earlier analysis of a few hundred of the donors called V segments functional above 56.7% productive rearrangements and segregating when the between-donor standard deviation exceeded 5%. A statistical classification framework was built for diagnosing cytomegalovirus status from the catalog of TCR beta chain sequences. In a later analysis, TCR nucleotide sequences were compared against IMGT/GENE-DB human TR gene sequences so that V and J genes could be assigned. Using the TCRdist pipeline, a later analysis assigned CDR3 sequences along with most-parsimonious VDJ recombination scenarios. A later analysis defined each TCR beta chain by its CDR3 amino acid sequence plus V-gene family, and excluded reads lacking a unique V-gene family. To address suspected cross-contamination and a sequencing artifact, a later analysis removed approximately 590 highly shared, low-generation-probability nucleotide sequences. In a later analysis, a clonal expansion index was calculated for each public chain from normalized within-repertoire ranks of inferred template counts. In a later analysis, generation probabilities were computed with a VDJ recombination model fitted to out-of-frame rearrangements, and the resulting probabilities were checked against IGoR. In a later analysis, TCR-TCR, TCR-HLA and TCR-CMV co-occurrence was scored with hypergeometric tests, and a repertoire-size bias correction was applied to TCR pairs. To estimate false discovery rates, a later analysis permuted the HLA or CMV assignments 20 times. A later analysis grouped co-occurring TCRs with DBSCAN, adding TCRdist sequence similarity when clustering within HLA-allele-positive subsets. Co-occurrence clustering excluded repertoires with fewer than 30,000 or more than 120,000 public chains, plus five with anomalous nucleotide sharing. TCRdb stores this immuneACCESS table with in-frame sequences only. Part of the clones is absent; in the studies checked, under half of the shortfall reflects unresolved V genes, and no reason is known for the rest. V, J and clone size were drawn from that table, and D and trimming were deduced from the DNA. This sample has about 180,000 clones in its table, and roughly three quarters of those were observed once. The ten largest clonotypes hold around 3.2% of the sample.

As encoded in the germline V gene (reference sequence), CDR1 is MNHNY while CDR2 is SVGAGI. The CDR3 starts with the cysteine, ends with the phenylalanine, and has 15 residues. The DNA shown is the 45-base CDR3, in frame from base 1. V trim: 8 bases; J trim: 4 bases; unmatched bases: 12. The sequence derives from a woman in her forties or fifties in good health and CMV-seropositive. Source material: PBMCs. This receptor chain uses TRBV6-6 and TRBJ2-3; 7 central bases correspond to TRBD1. The DNA reads as follows: TGTGCCAGCTCAGAGACAGGGTCTGGGTCAGATACGCAGTATTTT. Translated, it gives CASSETGSGSDTQYF.